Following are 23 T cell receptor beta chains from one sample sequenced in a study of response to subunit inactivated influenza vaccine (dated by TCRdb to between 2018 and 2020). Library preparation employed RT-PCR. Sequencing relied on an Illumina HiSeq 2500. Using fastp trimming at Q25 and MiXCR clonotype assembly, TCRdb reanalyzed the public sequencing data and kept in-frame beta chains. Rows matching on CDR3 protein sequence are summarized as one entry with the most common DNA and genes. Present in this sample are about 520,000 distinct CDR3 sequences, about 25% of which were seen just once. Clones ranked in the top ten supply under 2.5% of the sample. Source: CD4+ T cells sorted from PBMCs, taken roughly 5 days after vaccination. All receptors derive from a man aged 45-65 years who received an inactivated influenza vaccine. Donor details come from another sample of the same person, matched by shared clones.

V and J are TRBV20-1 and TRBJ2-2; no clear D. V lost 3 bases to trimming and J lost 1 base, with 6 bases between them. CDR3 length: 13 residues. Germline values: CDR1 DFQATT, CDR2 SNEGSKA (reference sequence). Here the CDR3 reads CSARPGNTGELFF. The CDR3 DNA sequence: TGCAGTGCTAGGCCAGGGAACACCGGGGAGCTGTTTTTT.

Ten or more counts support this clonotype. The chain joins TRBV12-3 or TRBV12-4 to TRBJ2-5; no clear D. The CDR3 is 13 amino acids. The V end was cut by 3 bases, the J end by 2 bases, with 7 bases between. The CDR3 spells CASSFTGQETQYF. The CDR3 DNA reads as TGTGCCAGCAGTTTCACTGGGCAAGAGACCCAGTACTTC.

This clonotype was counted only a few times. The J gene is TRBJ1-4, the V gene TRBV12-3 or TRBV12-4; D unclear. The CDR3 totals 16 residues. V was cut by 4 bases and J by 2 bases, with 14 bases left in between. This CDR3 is CASSSIGVSTNEKLFF. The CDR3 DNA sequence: TGTGCCAGCAGTTCGATCGGGGTTTCCACTAATGAAAAACTGTTTTTT.

The CDR3 loop is CASSSPLRGVYGYTF. DNA for the CDR3: TGTGCCAGCAGTAGCCCTCTCAGGGGAGTCTATGGCTACACCTTC. J is TRBJ1-2 and V is TRBV27, with D perhaps TRBD1 (6 bases). The CDR3 runs to 15 residues. The germline V gene has CDR1 MNHEY and CDR2 SMNVEV (reference sequence). Trimming left V 5 bases short and J 4 bases short, with 17 bases between.

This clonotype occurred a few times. CDR3 nucleotides: TGCGCCAGCAGCCAAGATCGGTTCGGGCCCGAGCAGTACTTC. Amino acids: CASSQDRFGPEQYF. This chain connects TRBV4-3 to TRBJ2-7; D uncertain. The CDR3 totals 14 residues. V dropped 0 bases and J dropped 6 bases, with 12 bases sitting between them. Germline V lookup: CDR1 LGHNA, CDR2 YSLEER.

CDR3: CASSLVAGNYNEQFF. In DNA form, the CDR3 reads TGTGCCAGCAGTTTAGTTGCGGGCAATTACAATGAGCAGTTCTTC. The chain has TRBV12-3 or TRBV12-4 and TRBJ2-1, with D perhaps matching TRBD2 (5 bases). V lost 1 base to trimming and J lost 4 bases, with 11 bases between them. The CDR3 contains 15 residues.

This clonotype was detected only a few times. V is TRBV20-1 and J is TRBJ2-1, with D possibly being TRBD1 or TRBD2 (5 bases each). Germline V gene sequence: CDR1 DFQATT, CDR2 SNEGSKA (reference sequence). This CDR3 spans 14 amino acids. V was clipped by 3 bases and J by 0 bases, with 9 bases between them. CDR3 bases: TGCAGTGCTAGGAGGGACCGCTCCTACAATGAGCAGTTCTTC. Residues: CSARRDRSYNEQFF.

DNA for the CDR3: TGCAGTGCTATCTGGGGGGGAAACACCGGGGAGCTGTTTTTT. It specifies CSAIWGGNTGELFF. The gene calls are TRBV20-1 and TRBJ2-2; 7 bases are a match to TRBD2. Germline-derived CDR1 and CDR2 are DFQATT and SNEGSKA (reference sequence). J was trimmed by 2 bases and V by 4 bases; bases with no gene match: 4. The CDR3 has 14 amino acids.

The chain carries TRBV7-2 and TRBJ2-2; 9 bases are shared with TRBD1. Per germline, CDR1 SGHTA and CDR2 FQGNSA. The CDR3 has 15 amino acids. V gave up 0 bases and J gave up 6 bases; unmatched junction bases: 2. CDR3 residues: CASSLAGTGPGELFF. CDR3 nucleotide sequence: TGTGCCAGCAGCTTAGCGGGGACAGGGCCCGGGGAGCTGTTTTTT.

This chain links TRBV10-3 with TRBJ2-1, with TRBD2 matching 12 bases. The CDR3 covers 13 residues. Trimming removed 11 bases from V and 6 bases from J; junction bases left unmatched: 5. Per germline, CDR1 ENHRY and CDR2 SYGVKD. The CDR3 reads CASSSGGGNEQFF. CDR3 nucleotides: TGTGCCTCCTCTAGCGGGGGGGGCAATGAGCAGTTCTTC.

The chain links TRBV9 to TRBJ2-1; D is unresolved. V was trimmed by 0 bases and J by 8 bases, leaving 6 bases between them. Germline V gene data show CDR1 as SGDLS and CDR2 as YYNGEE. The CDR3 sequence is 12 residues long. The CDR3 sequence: CASSVDEYEQFF. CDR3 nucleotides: TGTGCCAGCAGCGTAGACGAATATGAGCAGTTCTTC. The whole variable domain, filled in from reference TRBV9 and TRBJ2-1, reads DSGVTQTPKHLITATGQRVTLRCSPRSGDLSVYWYQQSLDQGLQFLIQYYNGEERAKGNILERFSAQQFPDLHSELNLSSLELGDSALYFCASSVDEYEQFFGPGTRLTVL.

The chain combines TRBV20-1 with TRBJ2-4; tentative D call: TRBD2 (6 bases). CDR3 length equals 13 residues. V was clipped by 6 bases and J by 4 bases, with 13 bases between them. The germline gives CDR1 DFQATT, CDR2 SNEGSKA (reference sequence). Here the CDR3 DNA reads TGCAGTGCGGCTAGAGGAGGGAAAAACATTCAGTACTTC. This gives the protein CSAARGGKNIQYF.

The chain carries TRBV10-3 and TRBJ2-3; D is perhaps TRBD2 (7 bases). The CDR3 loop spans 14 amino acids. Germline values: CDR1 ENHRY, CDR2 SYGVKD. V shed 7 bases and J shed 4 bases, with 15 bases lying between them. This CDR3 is CAITRGGDADTQYF. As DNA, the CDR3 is TGTGCCATCACCCGAGGGGGGGACGCAGATACGCAGTATTTT.

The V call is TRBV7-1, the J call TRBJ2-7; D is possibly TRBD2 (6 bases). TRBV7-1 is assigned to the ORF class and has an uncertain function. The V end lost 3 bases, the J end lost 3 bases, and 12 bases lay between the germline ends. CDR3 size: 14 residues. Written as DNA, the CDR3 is TGTGCCAGCAGCTCCCAACAGACTAGCTACGAGCAGTACTTC. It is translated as CASSSQQTSYEQYF.

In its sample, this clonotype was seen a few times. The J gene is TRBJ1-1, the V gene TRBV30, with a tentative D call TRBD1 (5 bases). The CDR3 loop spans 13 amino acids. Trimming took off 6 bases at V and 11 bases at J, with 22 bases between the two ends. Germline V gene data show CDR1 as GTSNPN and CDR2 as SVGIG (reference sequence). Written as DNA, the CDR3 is TGTGCCTGCCAGGGCAGTGGAACCCCGAGGGCTTTCTTT. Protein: CACQGSGTPRAFF.

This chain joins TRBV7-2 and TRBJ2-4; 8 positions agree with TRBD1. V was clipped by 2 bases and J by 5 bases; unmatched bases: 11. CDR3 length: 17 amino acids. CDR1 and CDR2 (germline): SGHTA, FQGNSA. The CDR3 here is CASSLSTGRGRENIQYF. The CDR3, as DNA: TGTGCCAGCAGCTTAAGTACTGGCAGGGGGCGCGAAAACATTCAGTACTTC.

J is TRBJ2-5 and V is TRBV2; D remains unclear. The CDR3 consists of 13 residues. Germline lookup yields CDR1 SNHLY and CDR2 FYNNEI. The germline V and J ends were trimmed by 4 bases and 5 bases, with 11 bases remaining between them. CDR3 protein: CASSGALRETQYF. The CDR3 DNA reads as TGTGCCAGCAGTGGGGCTCTCCGGGAGACCCAGTACTTC.

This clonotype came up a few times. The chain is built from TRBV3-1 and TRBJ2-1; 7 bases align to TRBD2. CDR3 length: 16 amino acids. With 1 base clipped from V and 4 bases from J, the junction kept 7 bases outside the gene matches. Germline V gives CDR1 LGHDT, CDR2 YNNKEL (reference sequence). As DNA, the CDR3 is TGTGCCAGCAGCCAAGGGAGCGGGGATTTATACAATGAGCAGTTCTTC. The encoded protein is CASSQGSGDLYNEQFF.

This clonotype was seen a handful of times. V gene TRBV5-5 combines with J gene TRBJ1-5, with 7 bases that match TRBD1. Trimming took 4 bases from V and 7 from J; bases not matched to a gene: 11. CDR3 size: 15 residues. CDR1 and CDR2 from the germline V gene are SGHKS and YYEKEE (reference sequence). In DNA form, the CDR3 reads TGTGCCAGCAGCCGAACAGGGGCTGACTACCAGCCCCAGCATTTT. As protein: CASSRTGADYQPQHF.

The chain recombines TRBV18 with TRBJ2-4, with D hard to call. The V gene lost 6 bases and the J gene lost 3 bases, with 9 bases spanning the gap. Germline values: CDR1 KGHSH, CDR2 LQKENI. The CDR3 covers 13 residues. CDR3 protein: CASSTSSKNIQYF. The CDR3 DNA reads TGTGCCAGCTCCACGTCGAGCAAAAACATTCAGTACTTC.

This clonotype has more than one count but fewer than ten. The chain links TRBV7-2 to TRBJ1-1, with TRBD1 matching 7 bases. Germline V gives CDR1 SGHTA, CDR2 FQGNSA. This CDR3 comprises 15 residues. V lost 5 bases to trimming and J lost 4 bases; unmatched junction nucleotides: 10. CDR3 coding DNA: TGTGCCAGCAGCCGGGGACAGCTATTGGGCACTGAAGCTTTCTTT. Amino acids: CASSRGQLLGTEAFF.

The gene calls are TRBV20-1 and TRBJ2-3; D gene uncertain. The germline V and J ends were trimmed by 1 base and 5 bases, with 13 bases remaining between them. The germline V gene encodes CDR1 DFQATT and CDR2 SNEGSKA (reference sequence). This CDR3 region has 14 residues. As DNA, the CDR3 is TGCAGTGCTAGAGCCACTACGACCGGAGATACGCAGTATTTT. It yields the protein CSARATTTGDTQYF.

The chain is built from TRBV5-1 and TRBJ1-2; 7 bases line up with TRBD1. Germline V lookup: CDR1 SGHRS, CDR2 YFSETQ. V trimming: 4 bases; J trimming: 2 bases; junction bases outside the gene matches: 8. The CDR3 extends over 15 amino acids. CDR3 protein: CASSGSQGLNYGYTF. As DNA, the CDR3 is TGCGCCAGCAGCGGGTCACAGGGGTTGAACTATGGCTACACCTTC.